The clone carrying this T cell receptor beta chain has just a few counts. Its antigen remains unidentified. MiXCR, applied by TCRdb to the 5' RACE reads, yields one record per CDR3 protein. The profile covers about 240,000 distinct CDR3 sequences, with 9.4% appearing a single time and 20% to 25% taken by the ten largest. The data are from a study of T-cell memory formation after mild COVID-19. Whole-study results and caveats: Second-wave clones that peaked on day 37 lacked confirmed SARS-CoV-2 specificity.

CDR3 size: 15 residues. V dropped 4 bases and J dropped 4 bases, with 15 bases sitting between them. Germline values: CDR1 SGHRS, CDR2 YFSETQ. The sequenced sample consisted of PBMCs or a T cell subset sorted from them (not recorded which). The V call is TRBV5-1, the J call TRBJ2-4, with unresolved D. The sequence derives from a man younger than 30 who had mild COVID-19 (a few samples of this study predate the infection). Cell type and time point are not known. This CDR3 is CASSQEANRKNIQYF. CDR3 bases: TGCGCCAGCAGCCAAGAGGCGAACCGAAAAAACATTCAGTACTTC.